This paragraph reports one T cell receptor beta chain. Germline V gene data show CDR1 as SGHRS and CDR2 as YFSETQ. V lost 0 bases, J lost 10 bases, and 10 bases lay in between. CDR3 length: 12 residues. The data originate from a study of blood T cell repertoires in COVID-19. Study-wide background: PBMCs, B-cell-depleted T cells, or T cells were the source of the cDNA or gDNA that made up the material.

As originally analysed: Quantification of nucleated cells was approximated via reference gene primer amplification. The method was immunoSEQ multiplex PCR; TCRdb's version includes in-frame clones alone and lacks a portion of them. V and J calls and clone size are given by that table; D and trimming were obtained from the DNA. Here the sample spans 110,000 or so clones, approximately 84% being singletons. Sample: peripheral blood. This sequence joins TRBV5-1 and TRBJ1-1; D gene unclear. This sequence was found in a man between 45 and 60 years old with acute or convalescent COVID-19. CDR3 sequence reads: CASSLGWGGAFF. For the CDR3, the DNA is TGCGCCAGCAGCTTGGGGTGGGGAGGAGCTTTCTTT.